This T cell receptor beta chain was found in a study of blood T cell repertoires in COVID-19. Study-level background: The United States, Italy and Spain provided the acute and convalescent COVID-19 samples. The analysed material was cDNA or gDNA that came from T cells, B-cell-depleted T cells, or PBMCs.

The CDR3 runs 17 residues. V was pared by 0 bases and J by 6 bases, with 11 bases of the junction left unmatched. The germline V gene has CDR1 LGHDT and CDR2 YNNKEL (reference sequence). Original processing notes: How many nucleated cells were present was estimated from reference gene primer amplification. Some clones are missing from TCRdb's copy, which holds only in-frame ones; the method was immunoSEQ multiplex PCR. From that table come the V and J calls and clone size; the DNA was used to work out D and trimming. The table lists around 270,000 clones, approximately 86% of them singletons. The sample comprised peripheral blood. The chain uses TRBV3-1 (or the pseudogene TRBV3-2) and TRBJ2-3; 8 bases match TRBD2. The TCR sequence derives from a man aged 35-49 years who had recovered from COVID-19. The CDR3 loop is CASSQDAGLAGADTQYF. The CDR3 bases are TGTGCCAGCAGCCAAGATGCCGGACTAGCAGGTGCCGATACGCAGTATTTT.